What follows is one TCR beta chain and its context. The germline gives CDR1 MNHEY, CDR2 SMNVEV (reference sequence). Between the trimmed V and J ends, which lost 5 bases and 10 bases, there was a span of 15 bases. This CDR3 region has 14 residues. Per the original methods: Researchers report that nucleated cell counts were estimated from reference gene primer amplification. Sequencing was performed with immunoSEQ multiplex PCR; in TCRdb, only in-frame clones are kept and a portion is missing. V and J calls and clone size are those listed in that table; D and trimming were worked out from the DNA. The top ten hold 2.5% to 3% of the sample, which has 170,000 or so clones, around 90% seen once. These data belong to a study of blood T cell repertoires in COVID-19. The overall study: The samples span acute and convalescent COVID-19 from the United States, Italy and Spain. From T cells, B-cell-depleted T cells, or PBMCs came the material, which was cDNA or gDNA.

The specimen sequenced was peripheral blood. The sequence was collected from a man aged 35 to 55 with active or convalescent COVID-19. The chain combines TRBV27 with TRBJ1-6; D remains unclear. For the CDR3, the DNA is TGTGCCAGCAGTCCCCTCGCCGAGTCGTCACCCCTCCACTTT. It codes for CASSPLAESSPLHF.